This T cell receptor beta chain derives from a study of T cell repertoires and HLA-DP antigens. J was trimmed by 3 bases and V by 2 bases; bases with no gene match: 3. This CDR3 has 15 amino acids. The V gene's germline CDR1 is SGHVS and CDR2 FNYEAQ. Points on this clone: What it binds is unknown.

The assay was immunoSEQ multiplex PCR, and TCRdb's table has in-frame clones only and misses some. The sample gives fewer than 95,000 clones, roughly 86% of which show up once; approximately 1.5% is in the top ten. J is TRBJ2-2 and V is TRBV7-6; 7 nucleotides line up with TRBD1. This clonotype originated in a man in his forties or fifties in good health and CMV-seronegative. The specimen sequenced was CD4+ T cells from PBMCs. The CDR3 sequence is CASSLWDSDTGELFF. In DNA form, the CDR3 reads TGTGCCAGCAGCTTATGGGACAGTGACACCGGGGAGCTGTTTTTT.